Below, one TCR beta chain is given with its context. The CDR3 is 15 residues long. The junction had 4 bases not matched to a gene; V was cut back by 1 base and J by 3 bases. The V gene's germline CDR1 is KGHSH and CDR2 LQKENI. This sample is drawn from a study of blood T cell repertoires in COVID-19. Method: immunoSEQ multiplex PCR; TCRdb's copy keeps in-frame clones and lacks some. The top ten clones hold about 2.1% of a sample with roughly 160,000 clones, 83% of them seen once. The sequence derives from a woman of 80 years or more with acute or convalescent COVID-19. Sequenced input: peripheral blood. The V gene is TRBV18, the J gene TRBJ1-2; TRBD1 aligns across 8 bases. For the CDR3, the DNA is TGTGCCAGCTCACCACAGGACAGGGATCACTATGGCTACACCTTC. Protein sequence: CASSPQDRDHYGYTF.